Presented here are 4 T cell receptor beta chains from one specimen sequenced in a study of radiotherapy plus CTLA-4 blockade in lung cancer. Profiled with immunoSEQ multiplex PCR; TCRdb holds only in-frame clones, not every one. Counted here are roughly 90,000 clones, around 79% occurring once; the ten biggest clones make up 4%. The material sequenced was peripheral blood, taken from a patient treated with radiotherapy plus ipilimumab. The origin of the receptors is a human donor with non-small cell lung cancer who had a partial response to radiotherapy plus ipilimumab. Some clones in this sample may be carry-over from other donors' samples.

The CDR3: CASNRRDTVYEQYF. For the CDR3, the DNA is TGTGCCAGCAACCGCCGGGACACTGTCTACGAGCAGTACTTC. V and J are TRBV6-5 and TRBJ2-7, with D maybe TRBD1 (6 bases). The V and J ends lost 7 bases and 3 bases respectively, with 16 bases between them. The CDR3 length is 14 residues. CDR1 and CDR2 (germline): MNHEY, SVGAGI.

The DNA for the CDR3 is TGTGCCAGCAGTGACCCAGACATGTTAGGTTCACCCCTCCACTTT. Protein product: CASSDPDMLGSPLHF. V is TRBV6-4 and J is TRBJ1-6; D uncertain. The CDR3 runs 15 residues. The germline V and J ends were trimmed by 2 bases and 9 bases, with 14 bases remaining between them. Germline CDR1 reads MRHNA; CDR2 reads SNTAGT.

This rearrangement joins TRBV5-6 to TRBJ2-3, with 9 bases aligning to TRBD1. The CDR3 contains 19 residues. From germline, CDR1 is SGHDT and CDR2 YYEEEE. V gave up 1 base and J gave up 1 base; unmatched junction bases: 13. The CDR3 loop is CASSLYGTGSVLGTDTQYF. The CDR3 DNA sequence: TGTGCCAGCAGCTTGTACGGGACAGGGTCGGTATTAGGCACAGATACGCAGTATTTT.

CDR3 amino acids: CATSPGRPLWGGYSNQPQHF. The CDR3 DNA is TGTGCCACCAGCCCCGGTCGGCCTTTATGGGGGGGGTATAGCAATCAGCCCCAGCATTTT. The gene calls are TRBV15 and TRBJ1-5; a weak D match, TRBD1 (5 bases). Germline V lookup: CDR1 LNHNV, CDR2 YYDKDF (reference sequence). The CDR3 covers 20 residues. The V and J ends lost 5 bases and 0 bases respectively, with 26 bases between them.